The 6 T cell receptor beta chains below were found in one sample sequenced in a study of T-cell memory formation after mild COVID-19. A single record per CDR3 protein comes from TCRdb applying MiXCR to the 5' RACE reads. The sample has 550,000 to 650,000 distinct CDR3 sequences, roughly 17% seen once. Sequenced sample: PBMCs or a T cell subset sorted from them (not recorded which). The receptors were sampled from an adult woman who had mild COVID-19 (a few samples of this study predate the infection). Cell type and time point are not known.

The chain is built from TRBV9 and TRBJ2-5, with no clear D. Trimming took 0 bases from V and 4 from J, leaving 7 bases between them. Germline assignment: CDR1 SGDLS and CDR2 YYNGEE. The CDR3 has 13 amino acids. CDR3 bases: TGTGCCAGCAGCGTAGCTACCCCAGAGACCCAGTACTTC. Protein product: CASSVATPETQYF.

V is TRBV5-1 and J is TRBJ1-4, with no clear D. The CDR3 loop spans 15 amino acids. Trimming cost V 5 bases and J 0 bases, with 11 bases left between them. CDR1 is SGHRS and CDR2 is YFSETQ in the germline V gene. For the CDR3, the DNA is TGCGCCAGCAGTTCCGGGGATGCAACTAATGAAAAACTGTTTTTT. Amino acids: CASSSGDATNEKLFF.

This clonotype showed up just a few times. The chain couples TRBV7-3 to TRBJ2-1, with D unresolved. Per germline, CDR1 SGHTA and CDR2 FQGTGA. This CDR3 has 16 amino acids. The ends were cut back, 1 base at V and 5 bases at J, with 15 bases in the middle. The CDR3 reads CASSLSFGEANNEQFF. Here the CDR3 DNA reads TGTGCCAGCAGCTTAAGCTTTGGAGAAGCCAACAATGAGCAGTTCTTC. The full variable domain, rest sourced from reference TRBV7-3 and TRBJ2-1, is GAGVSQTPSNKVTEKGKYVELRCDPISGHTALYWYRQSLGQGPEFLIYFQGTGAADDSGLPNDRFFAVRPEGSVSTLKIQRTERGDSAVYLCASSLSFGEANNEQFFGPGTRLTVL.

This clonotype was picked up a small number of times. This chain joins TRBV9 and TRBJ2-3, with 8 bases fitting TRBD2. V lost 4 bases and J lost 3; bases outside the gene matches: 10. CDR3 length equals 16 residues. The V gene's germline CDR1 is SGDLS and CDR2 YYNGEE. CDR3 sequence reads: CASSPRRGGITDTQYF. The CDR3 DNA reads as TGTGCCAGCAGCCCTAGACGGGGGGGCATAACAGATACGCAGTATTTT. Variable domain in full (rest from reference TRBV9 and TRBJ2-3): DSGVTQTPKHLITATGQRVTLRCSPRSGDLSVYWYQQSLDQGLQFLIQYYNGEERAKGNILERFSAQQFPDLHSELNLSSLELGDSALYFCASSPRRGGITDTQYFGPGTRLTVL.

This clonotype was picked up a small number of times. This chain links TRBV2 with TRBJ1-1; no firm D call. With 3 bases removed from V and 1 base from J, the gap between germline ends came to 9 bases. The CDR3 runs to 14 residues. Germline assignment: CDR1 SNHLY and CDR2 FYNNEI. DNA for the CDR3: TGTGCCAGCAGTGAGGCCCGGGAGAACACTGAAGCTTTCTTT. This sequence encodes CASSEARENTEAFF.

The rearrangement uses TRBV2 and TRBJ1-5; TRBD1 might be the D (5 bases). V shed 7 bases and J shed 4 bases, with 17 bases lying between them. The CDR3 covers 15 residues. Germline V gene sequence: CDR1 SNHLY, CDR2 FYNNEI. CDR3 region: CASTEGRQINQPQHF. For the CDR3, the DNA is TGTGCCAGCACCGAAGGGAGACAGATAAATCAGCCCCAGCATTTT.